These 13 T cell receptor beta chains came from one sample sequenced in a study of Graves' ophthalmopathy and Graves' hyperthyroidism. Amplification of TCR beta CDR3 regions used RNA transcripts. First-round RT-PCR employed HTBI primers, with a second-round multiplex PCR after it. TCRdb re-analysed the multiplex PCR reads in MiXCR, keeping a single row per CDR3 protein. The sample gives more than 300,000 distinct CDR3 sequences, about a sixth of which show up once; approximately 2.4% is in the top ten. The sequenced material came from peripheral blood. These TCRs come from an adult woman with stable Graves' hyperthyroidism.

In its sample, this clonotype was seen many times. The rearrangement uses TRBV20-1 and TRBJ2-7; 7 bases are shared with TRBD2. V was clipped by 3 bases and J by 7 bases; unmatched bases: 3. The CDR3 consists of 11 residues. Germline lookup yields CDR1 DFQATT and CDR2 SNEGSKA (reference sequence). The chain's CDR3 is CSARGGREQYF. CDR3 nucleotides: TGCAGTGCTAGGGGGGGGAGGGAGCAGTACTTC.

At least ten counts were recorded for this clonotype. This sequence joins TRBV12-3 or TRBV12-4 and TRBJ1-2; D remains unclear. The V gene lost 3 bases and the J gene lost 4 bases, with 9 bases spanning the gap. CDR3 length: 13 amino acids. CDR3 DNA: TGTGCCAGCAGTTTGTACCAGTCCTATGGCTACACCTTC. The encoded protein is CASSLYQSYGYTF.

This clonotype has at least ten counts. The chain combines TRBV6-1 with TRBJ2-5; D is uncertain. With 2 bases removed from V and 5 bases from J, the gap between germline ends came to 9 bases. Germline-derived CDR1 and CDR2 are MNHNS and SASEGT. The CDR3 spans 13 residues. The CDR3 spells CASSEQALETQYF. For the CDR3, the DNA is TGTGCCAGCAGTGAACAAGCGCTGGAGACCCAGTACTTC.

A word on this clonotype: At one of its ends the junction is not consistent with the germline gene, which may arise from a read error. This rearrangement joins TRBV15 to TRBJ2-2, with 8 bases fitting TRBD2. The CDR3 totals 17 residues. CDR1 LNHNV and CDR2 YYDKDF come from the germline V gene (reference sequence). The CDR3 here is CATSRDPAGAQHGDLFF. DNA for the CDR3: TGTGCCACCAGCAGAGACCCAGCGGGAGCGCAGCACGGGGATCTGTTTTTT.

This clonotype was counted at least ten times. DNA for the CDR3: TGTGCCAGCAGTGAGACGTTTCAAGAGACCCAGTACTTC. Translated, it gives CASSETFQETQYF. J is TRBJ2-5 and V is TRBV6-4, with D unresolved. The germline V gene encodes CDR1 MRHNA and CDR2 SNTAGT. Trimming pared 3 bases from V and 2 bases from J, leaving 7 bases between. CDR3 length: 13 amino acids.

This clonotype was recorded at least ten times. This chain uses TRBV6-5 with TRBJ1-1; TRBD1 matches 10 bases. The ends lost 4 bases at V and 6 bases at J; junction bases unmatched: 8. The germline V gene encodes CDR1 MNHEY and CDR2 SVGAGI. The CDR3 consists of 15 residues. The CDR3 DNA sequence: TGTGCCAGCAGTTTTTCGGGACAGGGGACCGCTGAAGCTTTCTTT. Encoded protein: CASSFSGQGTAEAFF.

This clonotype was observed at least ten times. One end of the junction fails to match germline, which may point to a read error. DNA of the CDR3: TGTGCCATCAGTTACAGTAGCGGGACAGCTCACGAGCAGTACTTC. Residues: CAISYSSGTAHEQYF. The V and J genes are TRBV6-5 and TRBJ2-7, with D possibly TRBD2 on 8 matching bases. The CDR3 contains 15 residues. The germline V gene has CDR1 MNHEY and CDR2 SVGAGI.

The chain couples TRBV4-3 to TRBJ2-2; D is perhaps TRBD2 (6 bases). Deletions cut 2 bases from V and 4 bases from J, with 11 bases between. From germline, CDR1 is LGHNA and CDR2 YSLEER. The CDR3 is 15 residues long. The CDR3 sequence is CASSQKAGSTGELFF. The CDR3 bases are TGCGCCAGCAGCCAAAAGGCGGGAAGCACCGGGGAGCTGTTTTTT.

Comment on this clonotype: The germline gene is not matched at one end of the junction; a read error may be the cause. The gene calls are TRBV12-3 or TRBV12-4 and TRBJ2-7; D may be TRBD2 (5 bases). This CDR3 is built from 13 residues. In DNA form, the CDR3 reads TGTGCCAGCAGCCCAGTAGCGACCTACGATCAGTACTTC. Translation: CASSPVATYDQYF.

This clonotype turned up a few times. The chain combines TRBV7-9 with TRBJ2-7, with a possible D match to TRBD2 (5 bases). V lost 0 bases to trimming and J lost 5 bases, with 11 bases between them. The CDR3 is 14 residues long. Germline V CDR1 and CDR2: SEHNR, FQNEAQ (reference sequence). In DNA, the CDR3 is TGTGCCAGCAGCTTAGCCGGGGTTGAACACGAGCAGTACTTC. This gives the protein CASSLAGVEHEQYF. The full variable domain, its missing parts supplied by reference TRBV7-9 and TRBJ2-7, is DTGVSQNPRHKITKRGQNVTFRCDPISEHNRLYWYRQTLGQGPEFLTYFQNEAQLEKSRLLSDRFSAERPKGSFSTLEIQRTEQGDSAMYLCASSLAGVEHEQYFGPGTRLTVT.

This clonotype has ten or more counts. The genes are TRBV12-3 or TRBV12-4 and TRBJ2-5; D tentatively fits TRBD1 or TRBD2 (6 bases each). V was trimmed by 7 bases and J by 3 bases, leaving 24 bases between them. CDR3 length: 17 amino acids. The CDR3 reads CASTPTSWTDEEETQYF. In DNA form, the CDR3 reads TGTGCCAGCACACCGACTAGTTGGACAGACGAAGAAGAGACCCAGTACTTC.

This clonotype has a count of ten or more. The chain recombines TRBV6-5 with TRBJ1-2, with D possibly matching TRBD1 (6 bases). Trimming left V 2 bases short and J 5 bases short, with 15 bases between. The length of the CDR3 is 15 residues. The V gene's germline CDR1 is MNHEY and CDR2 SVGAGI. The CDR3 reads CASSYSVQGWYGYTF. Written as DNA, the CDR3 is TGTGCCAGCAGTTACAGCGTACAGGGATGGTATGGCTACACCTTC.

In its sample, this clonotype was seen many times. V and J are TRBV7-3 and TRBJ2-2; D remains unclear. The CDR3 is made up of 16 amino acids. With 1 base removed from V and 0 bases from J, the gap between germline ends came to 9 bases. Germline V gene lookup returns CDR1 SGHTA and CDR2 FQGTGA. CDR3 bases: TGTGCCAGCAGCTTAAACCCCCCTTCGAACACCGGGGAGCTGTTTTTT. Translation: CASSLNPPSNTGELFF.